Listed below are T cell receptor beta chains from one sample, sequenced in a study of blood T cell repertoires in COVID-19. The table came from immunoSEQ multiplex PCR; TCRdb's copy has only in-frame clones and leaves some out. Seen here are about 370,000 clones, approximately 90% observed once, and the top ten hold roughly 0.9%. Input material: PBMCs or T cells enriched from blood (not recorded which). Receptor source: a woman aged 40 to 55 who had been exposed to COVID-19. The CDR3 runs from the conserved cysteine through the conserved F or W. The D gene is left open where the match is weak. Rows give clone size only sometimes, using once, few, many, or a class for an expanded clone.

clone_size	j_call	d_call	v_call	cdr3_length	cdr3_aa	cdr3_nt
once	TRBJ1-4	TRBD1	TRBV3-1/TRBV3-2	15	CASSQGQKTSEKLFF	TGTGCCAGCAGTCAGGGACAGAAGACGAGTGAAAAACTGTTTTTT
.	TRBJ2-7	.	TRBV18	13	CASSPPSGHEQYF	TGTGCCAGCTCACCACCATCAGGGCACGAGCAGTACTTC
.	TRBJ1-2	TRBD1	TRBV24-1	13	CATSVGTGYGYTF	TGTGCCACCAGTGTCGGGACAGGCTATGGCTACACCTTC
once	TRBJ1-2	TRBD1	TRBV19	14	CASSMDRGTYGYTF	TGTGCCAGTAGTATGGACAGGGGCACCTATGGCTACACCTTC
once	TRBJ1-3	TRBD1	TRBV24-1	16	CATSDNQQGFGNTIYF	TGTGCCACCAGTGATAATCAACAGGGGTTTGGAAACACCATATATTTT
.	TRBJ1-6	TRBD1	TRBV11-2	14	CASRLTGGDSPLHF	TGTGCCAGCAGACTGACAGGGGGAGATTCACCCCTCCACTTT
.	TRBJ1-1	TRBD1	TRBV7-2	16	CASSLDRGPGNTEAFF	TGTGCCAGCAGCTTAGACAGGGGGCCCGGGAACACTGAAGCTTTCTTT
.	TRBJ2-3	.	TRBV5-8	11	CASSRADTQYF	TGTGCCAGCAGCCGCGCAGATACGCAGTATTTT
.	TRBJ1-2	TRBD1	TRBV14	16	CASSAHLGQGYYGYTF	TGTGCCAGCAGCGCTCATCTAGGACAGGGGTACTATGGCTACACCTTC
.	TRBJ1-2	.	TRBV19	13	CASSMAPPGGYTF	TGTGCCAGTAGTATGGCACCCCCCGGGGGCTACACCTTC
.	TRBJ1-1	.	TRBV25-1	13	CASSARENTEAFF	TGTGCCAGCAGTGCCAGGGAGAACACTGAAGCTTTCTTT
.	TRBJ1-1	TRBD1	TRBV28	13	CASSRGLNTEAFF	TGTGCCAGCAGCAGGGGGCTGAACACTGAAGCTTTCTTT
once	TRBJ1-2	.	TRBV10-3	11	CAISESREYTF	TGTGCCATCAGTGAGTCCAGGGAATACACCTTC
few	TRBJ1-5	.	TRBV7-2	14	CASSLGQLNQPQHF	TGTGCCAGCAGCTTAGGACAGCTCAATCAGCCCCAGCATTTT